Reported below is one T cell receptor (beta chain). Its cognate antigen is unknown. This record belongs to a study of T cell responses to AZD1222 COVID-19 vaccine. Study-wide findings and caveats: Just a handful of people given AZD1222 tested seropositive at baseline. Possibly, clonal diversity was underestimated; donors were largely white British and included more females. Variant regions that are unmutated are reportedly the target of nearly half of spike-specific TCRs.

Repertoires were generated with immunoSEQ multiplex PCR, while TCRdb's copy carries only in-frame clones and drops some. Of some 130,000 clones in the sample, 65% to 90% were seen once. CDR3 length equals 14 residues. The junction had 5 bases not matched to a gene; V was cut back by 6 bases and J by 4 bases. CDR1 and CDR2 from the germline V gene are SGHTA and FQGTGA. This specimen consisted of peripheral blood, obtained 28 days after the second dose of the MenACWY control vaccine. The rearrangement uses TRBV7-3 and TRBJ2-2; 7 nucleotides agree with TRBD1. The source of this sequence is an adult who received the MenACWY meningococcal vaccine as a control. CDR3 sequence: CASSLQGTTGELFF. CDR3 DNA sequence: TGTGCCAGCAGTCTACAGGGGACCACCGGGGAGCTGTTTTTT.